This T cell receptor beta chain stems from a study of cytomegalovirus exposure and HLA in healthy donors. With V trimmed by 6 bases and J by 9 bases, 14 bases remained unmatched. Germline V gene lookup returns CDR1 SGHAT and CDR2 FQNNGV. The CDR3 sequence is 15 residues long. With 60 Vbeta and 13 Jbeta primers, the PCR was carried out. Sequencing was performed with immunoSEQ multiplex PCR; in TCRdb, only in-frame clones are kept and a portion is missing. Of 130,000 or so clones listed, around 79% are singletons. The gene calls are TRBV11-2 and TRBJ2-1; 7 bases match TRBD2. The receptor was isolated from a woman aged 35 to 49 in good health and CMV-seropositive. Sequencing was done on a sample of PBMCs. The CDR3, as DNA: TGTGCCAGCAGACCTGGAGCGGGGCCGCATCGTGAGCAGTTCTTC. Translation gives CASRPGAGPHREQFF.